This T cell receptor beta chain was recorded in a study of shared clonotypes between healthy human individuals. Healthy adults negative for HIV, lacking recent acute infections or vaccinations, served as donors. The CDR3 totals 14 residues. The V gene's germline CDR1 is MDHEN and CDR2 SYDVKM. Trimming took 3 bases from V and 2 from J; bases not matched to a gene: 3. Profiling relied on immunoSEQ multiplex PCR, and the TCRdb table lists in-frame clones only, not all of them. The sample lists more than 2,000,000 clones, 80% to 95% occurring once. The chain recombines TRBV28 with TRBJ2-7; TRBD1 matches 8 bases. The sample comprised naive CD4+ T cells from PBMCs. Subset denoted: CD45RA+ positively selected. This clonotype originated in a young man in good health. Some clones in this sample may be carry-over from other donors' samples. The CDR3 DNA reads as TGTGCCAGCAGTTTCGGACAGGGTACCTACGAGCAGTACTTC. Encoded protein: CASSFGQGTYEQYF.